The rows below give T cell receptor beta chains drawn from one sample of a study of T cells in Graves' hyperthyroidism and ophthalmopathy. TCRdb processed the multiplex PCR reads anew with MiXCR; each CDR3 protein has one entry. The data contain approximately 480,000 distinct CDR3 sequences, less than 25% of them singletons. Sequenced: blood. The source is a man aged 18-30 years with Graves' hyperthyroidism. The CDR3 runs from the conserved cysteine through the conserved F or W. A D gene is named only where the DNA matches it firmly. The listing skips clone size in some rows; elsewhere it reads once, few, many or a size class.

D	size	J	length	V	DNA	CDR3
NA	few	TRBJ1-1	15	TRBV5-1	TGCGCCAGCAGCTTGTTTGGGGCTGGGGTCACTGAAGCTTCCTTT	CASSLFGAGVTEASF
NA	many	TRBJ1-1	11	TRBV20-1	TGCAGTGCTAGAGATCAGGAAATGGCTTTCTTT	CSARDQEMAFF
NA	many	TRBJ2-2	15	TRBV12-3/TRBV12-4	TGTGCCAGCAGTTTAGCATGGGAGAACACCGGGGAGCTGTTTTTT	CASSLAWENTGELFF
TRBD1	few	TRBJ2-7	15	TRBV9	TGTGCCAGCACTCTAAGGAGGACAGGAATCCACGAGCAGTACTTC	CASTLRRTGIHEQYF
NA	many	TRBJ2-7	11	TRBV12-3/TRBV12-4	TGTGCCAGCAGCCGATTCCGGGATTTGTACTTC	CASSRFRDLYF
NA	NA	TRBJ2-6	16	TRBV6-1	TGTGCCAGCAGAGGGAAAGGGGGCTCTGGGGCCAACGTCCTGACTTTC	CASRGKGGSGANVLTF
TRBD1	few	TRBJ2-2	16	TRBV6-1	TGTGCCAGCGGCCAACCCGGGACAGGGGTCGCCGGGGAGCTGTTTTTT	CASGQPGTGVAGELFF
NA	many	TRBJ1-5	16	TRBV6-1	TGTGCCAGCAGTGAGGGTCCCGGAAAGCGATTTCAGCCCCAGCATTTT	CASSEGPGKRFQPQHF
NA	many	TRBJ1-2	13	TRBV5-1	TGCGCCAGCAGCCACAGGTGGAACTATGGCTACACCTTC	CASSHRWNYGYTF
NA	many	TRBJ1-3	13	TRBV6-5	TGTGCCAGCAGTTACGACGACGGGGGGCCGTCGAATTTT	CASSYDDGGPSNF
NA	few	TRBJ2-3	17	TRBV12-5	TGTGCTAGTGGTTTGGTCCTCACTGTTCTTCTAGCGGATACGCAGTATTTT	CASGLVLTVLLADTQYF
NA	NA	TRBJ2-7	15	TRBV5-1	TGCGCCAGCAGATTGGACAGAGGAAGCTCCTACGAGCAGTACTTC	CASRLDRGSSYEQYF
NA	NA	TRBJ2-7	14	TRBV7-8	TGTGCCAGCTGCCACCCCCCGCAGGGTCACGAGCAGTACTTC	CASCHPPQGHEQYF